This TCR beta chain was recovered during a study of control samples from healthy donors and cancer patients. Data came from immunoSEQ multiplex PCR; TCRdb stores just in-frame clones and leaves some out. The data show some 110,000 clones, 93% seen once. This CDR3 is built from 12 residues. The V end was cut by 8 bases, the J end by 5 bases, with 12 bases between. The genes are TRBV12-3 or TRBV12-4 and TRBJ2-5, with D perhaps matching TRBD1 (5 bases). This clonotype was obtained from a man in his thirties or forties in good health. The specimen was blood. DNA of the CDR3: TGTGCCAGCGGTAAGGGGTGGGAGACCCAGTACTTC. Translated: CASGKGWETQYF.